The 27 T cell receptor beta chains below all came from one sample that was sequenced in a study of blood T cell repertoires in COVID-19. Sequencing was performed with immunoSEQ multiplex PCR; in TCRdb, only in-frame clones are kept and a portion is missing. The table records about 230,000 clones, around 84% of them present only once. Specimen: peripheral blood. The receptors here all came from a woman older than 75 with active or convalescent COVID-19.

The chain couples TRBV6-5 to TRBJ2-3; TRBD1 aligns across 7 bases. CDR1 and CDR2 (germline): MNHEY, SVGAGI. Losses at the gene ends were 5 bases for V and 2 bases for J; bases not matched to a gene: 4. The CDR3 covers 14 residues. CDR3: CASSRGQLTDTQYF. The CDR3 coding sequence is TGTGCCAGCAGTAGGGGACAGCTCACAGATACGCAGTATTTT.

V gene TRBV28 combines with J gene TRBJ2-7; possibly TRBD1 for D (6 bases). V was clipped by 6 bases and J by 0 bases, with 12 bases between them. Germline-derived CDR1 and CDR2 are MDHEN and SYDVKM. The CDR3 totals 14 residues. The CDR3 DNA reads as TGTGCCAGCAGATCCGGACAGTCCTCCTACGAGCAGTACTTC. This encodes CASRSGQSSYEQYF.

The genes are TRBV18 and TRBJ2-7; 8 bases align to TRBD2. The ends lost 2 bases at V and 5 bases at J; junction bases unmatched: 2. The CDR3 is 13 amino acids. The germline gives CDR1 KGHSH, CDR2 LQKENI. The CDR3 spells CASSPAGGHEQYF. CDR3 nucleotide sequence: TGTGCCAGCTCACCAGCGGGGGGCCACGAGCAGTACTTC.

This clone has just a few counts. CDR3 amino acids: CASRHRPSGGPYEQYF. CDR3 coding DNA: TGTGCCAGCAGACACCGTCCTAGCGGGGGGCCCTACGAGCAGTACTTC. The genes are TRBV3-1 (or the pseudogene TRBV3-2) and TRBJ2-7; 11 positions agree with TRBD2. CDR3 size: 16 residues. CDR1 and CDR2 from the germline V gene are LGHDT and YNNKEL (reference sequence). With V trimmed by 6 bases and J by 2 bases, 9 bases remained unmatched.

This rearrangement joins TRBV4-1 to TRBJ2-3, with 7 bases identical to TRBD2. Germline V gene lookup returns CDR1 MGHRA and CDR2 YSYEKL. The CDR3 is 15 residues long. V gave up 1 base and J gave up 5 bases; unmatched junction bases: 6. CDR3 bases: TGCGCCAGCAGCCAAGGGGCGGGAGCGGAAGATACGCAGTATTTT. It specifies CASSQGAGAEDTQYF.

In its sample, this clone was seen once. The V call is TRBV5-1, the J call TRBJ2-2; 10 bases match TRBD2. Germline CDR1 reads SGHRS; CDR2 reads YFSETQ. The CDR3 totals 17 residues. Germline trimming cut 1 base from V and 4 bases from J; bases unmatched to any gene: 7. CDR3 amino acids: CASSLSLAGVVTGELFF. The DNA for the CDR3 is TGCGCCAGCAGCTTGAGTCTAGCGGGAGTGGTCACCGGGGAGCTGTTTTTT.

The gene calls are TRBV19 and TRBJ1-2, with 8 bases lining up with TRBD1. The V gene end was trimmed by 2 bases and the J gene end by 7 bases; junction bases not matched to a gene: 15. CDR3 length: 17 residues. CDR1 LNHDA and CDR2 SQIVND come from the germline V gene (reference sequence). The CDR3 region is CASSISPHRGISSGYTF. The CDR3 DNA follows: TGTGCCAGTAGTATATCCCCCCACAGGGGGATTTCGAGTGGCTACACCTTC.

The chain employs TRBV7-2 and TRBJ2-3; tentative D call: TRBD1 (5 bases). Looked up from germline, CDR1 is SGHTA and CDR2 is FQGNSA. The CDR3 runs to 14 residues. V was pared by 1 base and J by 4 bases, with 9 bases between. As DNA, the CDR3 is TGTGCCAGCAGCTTAGTCCCGACAGCAGATACGCAGTATTTT. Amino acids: CASSLVPTADTQYF.

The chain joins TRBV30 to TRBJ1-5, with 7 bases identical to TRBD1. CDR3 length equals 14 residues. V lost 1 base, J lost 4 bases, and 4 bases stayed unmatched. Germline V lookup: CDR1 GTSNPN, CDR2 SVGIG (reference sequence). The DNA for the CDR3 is TGTGCCTGGAGTGAAGGGACAGCAAATCAGCCCCAGCATTTT. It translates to CAWSEGTANQPQHF.

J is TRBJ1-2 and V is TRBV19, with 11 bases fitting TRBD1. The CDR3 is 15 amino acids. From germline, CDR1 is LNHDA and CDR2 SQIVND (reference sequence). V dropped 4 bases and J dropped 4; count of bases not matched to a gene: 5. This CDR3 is CASSTGTGGSYGYTF. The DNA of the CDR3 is TGTGCCAGTAGTACCGGGACAGGGGGTAGCTATGGCTACACCTTC.

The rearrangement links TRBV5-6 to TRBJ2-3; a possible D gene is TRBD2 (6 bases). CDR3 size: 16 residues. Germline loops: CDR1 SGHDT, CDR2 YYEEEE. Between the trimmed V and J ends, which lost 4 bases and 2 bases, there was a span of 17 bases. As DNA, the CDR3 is TGTGCCAGCAGCGGGGCTAGGGGCGGGACCACAGATACGCAGTATTTT. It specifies CASSGARGGTTDTQYF.

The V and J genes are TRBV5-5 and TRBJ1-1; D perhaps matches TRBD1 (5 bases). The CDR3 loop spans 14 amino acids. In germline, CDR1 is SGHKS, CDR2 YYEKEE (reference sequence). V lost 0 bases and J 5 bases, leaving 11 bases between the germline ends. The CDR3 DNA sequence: TGTGCCAGCAGCTTGGCCCCCAGGGTAACTGAAGCTTTCTTT. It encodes CASSLAPRVTEAFF. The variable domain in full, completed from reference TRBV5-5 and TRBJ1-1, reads DAGVTQSPTHLIKTRGQQVTLRCSPISGHKSVSWYQQVLGQGPQFIFQYYEKEERGRGNFPDRFSARQFPNYSSELNVNALLLGDSALYLCASSLAPRVTEAFFGQGTRLTVV.

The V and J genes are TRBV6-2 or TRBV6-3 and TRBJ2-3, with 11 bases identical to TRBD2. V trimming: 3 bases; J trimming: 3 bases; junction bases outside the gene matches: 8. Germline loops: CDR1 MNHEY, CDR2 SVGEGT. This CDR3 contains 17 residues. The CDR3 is CASSYRLAGGRTDTQYF. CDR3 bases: TGTGCCAGCAGTTATCGGCTAGCGGGGGGACGGACAGATACGCAGTATTTT.

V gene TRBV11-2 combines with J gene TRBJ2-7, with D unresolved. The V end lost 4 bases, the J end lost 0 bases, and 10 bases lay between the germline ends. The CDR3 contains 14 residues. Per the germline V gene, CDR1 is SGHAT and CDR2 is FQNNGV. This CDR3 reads CASSSYTSSYEQYF. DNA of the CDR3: TGTGCCAGCAGCTCATATACGAGCTCCTACGAGCAGTACTTC. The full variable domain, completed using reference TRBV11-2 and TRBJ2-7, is EAGVAQSPRYKIIEKRQSVAFWCNPISGHATLYWYQQILGQGPKLLIQFQNNGVVDDSQLPKDRFSAERLKGVDSTLKIQPAKLEDSAVYLCASSSYTSSYEQYFGPGTRLTVT.

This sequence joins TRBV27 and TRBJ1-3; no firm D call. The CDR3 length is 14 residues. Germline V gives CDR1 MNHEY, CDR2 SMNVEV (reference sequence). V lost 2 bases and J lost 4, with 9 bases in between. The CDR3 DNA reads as TGTGCCAGCAGTTTAGCGGGTCTGGGAAACACCATATATTTT. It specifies CASSLAGLGNTIYF.

CDR3: CASSLRGGLEQYF. CDR3 coding DNA: TGTGCCAGCAGCTTACGGGGGGGCCTCGAGCAGTACTTC. The V and J genes are TRBV7-2 and TRBJ2-7; 8 nucleotides line up with TRBD2. The J segment lost 6 bases and the V segment lost 2 bases, leaving 3 bases of the junction unmatched. Germline CDR1 and CDR2: SGHTA and FQGNSA. This CDR3 is 13 amino acids long.

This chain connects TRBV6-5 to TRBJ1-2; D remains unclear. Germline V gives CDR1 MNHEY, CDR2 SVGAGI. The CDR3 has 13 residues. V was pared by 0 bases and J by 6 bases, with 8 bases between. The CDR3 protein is CASSYSGLNGYTF. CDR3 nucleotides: TGTGCCAGCAGTTACTCTGGACTAAATGGCTACACCTTC.

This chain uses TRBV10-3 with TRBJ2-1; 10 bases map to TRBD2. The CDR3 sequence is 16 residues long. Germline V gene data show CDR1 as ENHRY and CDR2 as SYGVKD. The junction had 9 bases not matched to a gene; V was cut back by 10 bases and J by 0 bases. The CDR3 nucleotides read TGTGCCACCGGGGCTAGCGGGGGAAGCTCCTACAATGAGCAGTTCTTC. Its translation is CATGASGGSSYNEQFF.

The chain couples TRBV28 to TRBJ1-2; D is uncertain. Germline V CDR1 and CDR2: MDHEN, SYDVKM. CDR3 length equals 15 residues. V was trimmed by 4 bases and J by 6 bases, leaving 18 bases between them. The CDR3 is CASSYGLSQTHGYTF. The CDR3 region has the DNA TGTGCCAGCAGTTATGGGTTGAGTCAGACTCATGGCTACACCTTC.

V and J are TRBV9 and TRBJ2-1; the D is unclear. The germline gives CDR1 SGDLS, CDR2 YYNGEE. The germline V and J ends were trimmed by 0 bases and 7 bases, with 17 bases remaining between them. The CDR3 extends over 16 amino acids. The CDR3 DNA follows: TGTGCCAGCAGCGTAGAACCGTCCCTTCGGCGGAATGAGCAGTTCTTC. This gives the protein CASSVEPSLRRNEQFF.

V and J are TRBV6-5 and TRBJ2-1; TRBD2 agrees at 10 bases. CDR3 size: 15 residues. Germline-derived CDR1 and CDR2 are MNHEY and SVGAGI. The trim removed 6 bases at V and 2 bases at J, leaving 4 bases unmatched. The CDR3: CASRRTSGAYNEQFF. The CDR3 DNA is TGTGCCAGCAGACGGACTAGCGGAGCCTACAATGAGCAGTTCTTC.

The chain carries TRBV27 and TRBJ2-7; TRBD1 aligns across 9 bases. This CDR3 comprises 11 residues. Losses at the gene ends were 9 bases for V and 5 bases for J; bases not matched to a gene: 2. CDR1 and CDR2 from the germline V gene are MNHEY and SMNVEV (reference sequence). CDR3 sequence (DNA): TGTGCCAGGACAGGGGGGGACGAGCAGTACTTC. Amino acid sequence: CARTGGDEQYF.

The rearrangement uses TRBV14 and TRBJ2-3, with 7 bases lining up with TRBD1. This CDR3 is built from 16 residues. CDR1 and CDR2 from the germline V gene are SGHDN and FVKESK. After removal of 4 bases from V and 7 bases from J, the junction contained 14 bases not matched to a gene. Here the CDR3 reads CASSPGTALGGYTQYF. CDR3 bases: TGTGCCAGCAGCCCGGGGACAGCCCTCGGCGGGTATACGCAGTATTTT.

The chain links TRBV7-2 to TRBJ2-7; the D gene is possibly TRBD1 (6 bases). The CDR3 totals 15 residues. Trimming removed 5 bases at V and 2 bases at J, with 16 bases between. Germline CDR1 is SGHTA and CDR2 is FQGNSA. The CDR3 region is CASSPSRDKTYEQYF. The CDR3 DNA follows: TGTGCCAGCAGCCCGTCACGGGACAAGACCTACGAGCAGTACTTC.

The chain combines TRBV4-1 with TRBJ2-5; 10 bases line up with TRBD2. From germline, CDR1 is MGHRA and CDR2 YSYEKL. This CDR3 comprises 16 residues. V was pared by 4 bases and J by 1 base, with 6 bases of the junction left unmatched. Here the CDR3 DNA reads TGCGCCAGCAGCCTGCAGACTAGCGGGTCCCAAGAGACCCAGTACTTC. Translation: CASSLQTSGSQETQYF.

The CDR3 sequence is CASSRRLAVTDTQYF. The DNA of the CDR3 is TGTGCCAGCAGCCGACGACTAGCGGTCACAGATACGCAGTATTTT. J is TRBJ2-3 and V is TRBV7-9, with 9 bases matching TRBD2. The CDR3 spans 15 residues. CDR1 and CDR2 from the germline V gene are SEHNR and FQNEAQ (reference sequence). V dropped 5 bases and J dropped 2; count of bases not matched to a gene: 5.

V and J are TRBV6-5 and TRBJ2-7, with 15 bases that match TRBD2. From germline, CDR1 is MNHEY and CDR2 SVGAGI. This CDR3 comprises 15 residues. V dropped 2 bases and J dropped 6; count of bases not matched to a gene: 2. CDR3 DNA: TGTGCCAGCAGTTACCGGGGACTAGCGGGAGGCGAGCAGTACTTC. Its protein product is CASSYRGLAGGEQYF.